This TCR beta chain comes out of a study of somatic mutations in cytotoxic T cells in rheumatoid arthritis. Sequenced by immunoSEQ multiplex PCR; TCRdb stores in-frame clones only, minus some. This table has approximately 14,000 clones, 65% to 75% appearing once. The V gene's germline CDR1 is KGHSH and CDR2 LQKENI. The CDR3 totals 16 residues. V dropped 1 base and J dropped 3; count of bases not matched to a gene: 7. The V and J genes are TRBV18 and TRBJ2-7; 9 positions match TRBD1. The sequencing sample was made of CD8+ T cells sorted from blood. This receptor was taken from an adult with rheumatoid arthritis. Here the CDR3 reads CASSPRDRGNIYEQYF. DNA for the CDR3: TGTGCCAGCTCACCACGTGACAGGGGGAATATCTACGAGCAGTACTTC. The whole variable domain, filled in from reference TRBV18 and TRBJ2-7, reads NAGVMQNPRHLVRRRGQEARLRCSPMKGHSHVYWYRQLPEEGLKFMVYLQKENIIDESGMPKERFSAEFPKEGPSILRIQQVVRGDSAAYFCASSPRDRGNIYEQYFGPGTRLTVT.